Given below is one T cell receptor beta chain in context. The data belong to a study of blood T cell repertoires in COVID-19. Turning to the study itself: The origin of the acute and convalescent COVID-19 samples was the United States, Italy and Spain. In each case, the material was cDNA or gDNA derived from T cells, B-cell-depleted T cells, or PBMCs.

In the authors' workflow: Cell counts per sample came from amplifying reference gene primers. Produced via immunoSEQ multiplex PCR; TCRdb's table is partial and in-frame only. The V and J calls and clone size come from that table; D and trimming were worked out from the DNA. The sample carries roughly 120,000 clones, around 80% recorded once. Germline CDR1 reads SGHRS; CDR2 reads YFSETQ. V lost 4 bases to trimming and J lost 8 bases; unmatched junction nucleotides: 11. This CDR3 comprises 16 residues. The sequence was obtained from a woman in her fifties or sixties with acute or convalescent COVID-19. Sequenced input: peripheral blood. V usage is TRBV5-1 and J usage is TRBJ1-4, with 10 bases aligning to TRBD1. The CDR3 region has the DNA TGCGCCAGCAGCGCGGTGACAGGGGGCGCAAGGGAAAAACTGTTTTTT. It is translated as CASSAVTGGAREKLFF.